Listed below are T cell receptor beta chains from one sample, sequenced in a study of blood T cells in healthy people across ages. Using its own MiXCR run on the 5' RACE reads, TCRdb lists one record per CDR3 protein. The sample carries 500,000 to 550,000 distinct CDR3 sequences, less than 25% recorded once. The data also belong to a second study, concerning T cells of mothers and their children.

The specimen sequenced was blood. Receptors were obtained from a boy younger than 18 in good health. Each CDR3 is given without its conserved first and last residue.

V gene,CDR3 protein
TRBV7-2,ASSPAGRPGNTIY
TRBV20-1,SARARLDLAKNIQY
TRBV28,ASSLNGFSQETQY
TRBV15,ATSTQTQAVEAF
TRBV4-3,ASSPLAGENEQY
TRBV28,ASSPSVTQY
TRBV28,ASSLATAASSYEQY
TRBV3-1,ASSPGTSGGIPAKNIQY
TRBV20-1,SARELTTDTQY
TRBV11-2,ASSLGVGISYEQY
TRBV20-1,SARAGQDTEAF
TRBV20-1,SASSGGAYEQY
TRBV28,ASSLPPIARATNEKLF